The present T cell receptor beta chain was sequenced within a study of blood T cell repertoires in COVID-19. V lost 5 bases to trimming and J lost 7 bases, with 17 bases between them. CDR3 length: 15 amino acids. Germline CDR1 LNHDA, CDR2 SQIVND (reference sequence). Per the original methods: Estimates of nucleated cell counts were drawn from the amplification of reference gene primers. The assay was immunoSEQ multiplex PCR, and TCRdb's table has in-frame clones only and misses some. The V and J calls and clone size are taken from that table; D and trimming were inferred from the DNA. The sample records about 300,000 clones, around 83% being singletons.

The sequencing input was peripheral blood. The TCR originated in a woman aged 50 to 60 with acute or convalescent COVID-19. The V and J genes are TRBV19 and TRBJ1-4; tentatively, D is TRBD1 (5 bases). This chain's CDR3 is CASSDDSSEPEKLFF. The CDR3 DNA reads as TGTGCCAGTAGTGACGACAGCTCCGAGCCTGAAAAACTGTTTTTT.